This TCR beta chain was profiled in a study of blood T cell repertoires in COVID-19. Study background: Sites across the United States, Italy and Spain contributed samples from acute and convalescent COVID-19. T cells, B-cell-depleted T cells, or PBMCs supplied cDNA or gDNA.

Source study methods: It was from reference gene primer amplification that nucleated cell counts were estimated. Only in-frame clones appear in the TCRdb table, and some are missing; sequencing was by immunoSEQ multiplex PCR. V and J calls and clone size are as listed in that table; D and trimming were resolved from the DNA. The repertoire holds some 190,000 clones, with approximately 82% as singletons. The sequenced material came from peripheral blood. This TCR came from an elderly woman with active or convalescent COVID-19.

In DNA form, the CDR3 reads TGTGCCAGCAGCTTGCTAACGGTTGCGAGGGCTTTCTTT. Translating it yields CASSLLTVARAFF. The V gene is TRBV5-6, the J gene TRBJ1-1; D unresolved. Germline CDR1 reads SGHDT; CDR2 reads YYEEEE. The CDR3 runs 13 residues. V was cut by 1 base and J by 11 bases, with 15 bases left in between.